Listed here are 24 T cell receptor beta chains from one sample, sequenced in a study of cytomegalovirus exposure and HLA in healthy donors. The PCR used 60 Vbeta and 13 Jbeta primers. Sequenced by immunoSEQ multiplex PCR; TCRdb stores in-frame clones only, minus some. The sample lists some 140,000 clones; about 79% were seen once. Sequencing was carried out using PBMCs. These receptors were taken from a female donor in good health and CMV-seropositive.

This rearrangement joins TRBV7-9 to TRBJ2-3, with D possibly matching TRBD1 (5 bases). The CDR3 has 16 residues. CDR1 and CDR2 (germline): SEHNR, FQNEAQ (reference sequence). Trimming shortened V by 5 bases and J by 1 base, and 16 bases separated the two germline ends. CDR3 residues: CASSPWAGKRTDTQYF. CDR3 coding DNA: TGTGCCAGCAGCCCCTGGGCAGGGAAGCGCACAGATACGCAGTATTTT.

This rearrangement joins TRBV7-9 to TRBJ2-5, with D perhaps matching TRBD1 (5 bases). TRBJ2-7 explains the end of the DNA better; the J call may be wrong. The CDR3 length is 16 residues. Germline V CDR1 and CDR2: SEHNR, FQNEAQ (reference sequence). The CDR3 DNA follows: TGTGCCAGCAGCATGCCCGACAGAGCCTCGGCCTACGAGCAGTACTTC. Translated: CASSMPDRASAYEQYF.

This chain joins TRBV29-1 and TRBJ2-1, with 8 bases that match TRBD2. The CDR3 loop spans 12 amino acids. CDR1 is SQVTM, CDR2 ANQGSEA, per germline. Trimming cost V 7 bases and J 10 bases; bases outside gene matches: 9. CDR3 sequence: CSDRGGRGEQFF. The CDR3 region has the DNA TGCAGCGATCGGGGGGGGCGGGGGGAGCAGTTCTTC.

The chain employs TRBV2 and TRBJ1-1, with 9 bases fitting TRBD1. J lost 1 base, V lost 6 bases, and 6 bases had no gene match. Looked up from germline, CDR1 is SNHLY and CDR2 is FYNNEI. This CDR3 has 15 amino acids. The CDR3 DNA is TGTGCCAGCAGATACAGGACAGGGGAGAACACTGAAGCTTTCTTT. Its protein is CASRYRTGENTEAFF.

This chain uses TRBV7-6 with TRBJ1-1; possible D gene TRBD1, 5 bases. V lost 4 bases and J lost 0, with 12 bases in between. CDR3 length: 15 amino acids. Germline V lookup: CDR1 SGHVS, CDR2 FNYEAQ. The DNA for the CDR3 is TGTGCCAGCAGCTCCCCCGCAGGGATGAACACTGAAGCTTTCTTT. This encodes CASSSPAGMNTEAFF.

This sequence joins TRBV27 and TRBJ2-1; 10 bases agree with TRBD2. CDR1 and CDR2 (germline): MNHEY, SMNVEV (reference sequence). The CDR3 is 15 residues long. V shed 0 bases and J 15 bases; nucleotides not matched to a gene: 11. The CDR3: CASSLSRLAGVPLFF. In DNA form, the CDR3 reads TGTGCCAGCAGTTTATCCCGCCTAGCGGGGGTTCCCTTGTTCTTC.

The chain couples TRBV7-6 to TRBJ2-5, with TRBD1 matching over 8 bases. The CDR3 has 16 residues. V shed 5 bases, J shed 5 bases, and the junction held 13 bases outside the gene matches. Germline assignment: CDR1 SGHVS and CDR2 FNYEAQ. DNA of the CDR3: TGTGCCAGCAGCCTAGGCGGACAGGGCGGGTGGGAGACCCAGTACTTC. The encoded protein is CASSLGGQGGWETQYF.

The CDR3 reads CASSLDMSSGNTIYF. As DNA, the CDR3 is TGTGCCAGCAGCTTGGACATGAGCTCTGGAAACACCATATATTTT. The J gene is TRBJ1-3, the V gene TRBV7-9; perhaps TRBD1 as D (5 bases). Per germline, CDR1 SEHNR and CDR2 FQNEAQ (reference sequence). V gave up 3 bases and J gave up 0 bases, with 9 bases separating them. The CDR3 contains 15 residues.

This chain connects TRBV19 to TRBJ1-2; TRBD1 agrees at 9 bases. Germline lookup yields CDR1 LNHDA and CDR2 SQIVND (reference sequence). J gave up 4 bases and V 6 bases, and 9 bases lay outside the gene matches. CDR3 size: 15 residues. The CDR3 DNA reads TGTGCCAGTAGGGCAAACAGGGGGCGCGGCTATGGCTACACCTTC. Encoded protein: CASRANRGRGYGYTF.

The rearrangement uses TRBV2 and TRBJ2-7; D is unresolved. This CDR3 has 12 amino acids. Trimming removed 4 bases at V and 4 bases at J, with 8 bases between. CDR1 and CDR2 from the germline V gene are SNHLY and FYNNEI. The DNA for the CDR3 is TGTGCCAGCAGTGTGACATGGTACGAGCAGTACTTC. Amino acids: CASSVTWYEQYF.

This clone occurred a few times. The gene calls are TRBV5-6 and TRBJ2-3, with 8 nucleotides matching TRBD2. V dropped 0 bases and J dropped 1; count of bases not matched to a gene: 7. The CDR3 loop spans 17 amino acids. Germline CDR1 is SGHDT and CDR2 is YYEEEE. The CDR3: CASSLATWREGTDTQYF. In DNA, the CDR3 is TGTGCCAGCAGCTTGGCCACCTGGCGGGAGGGCACAGATACGCAGTATTTT.

V usage is TRBV5-7 and J usage is TRBJ1-1; D not certain. TRBV5-7 is sorted into the ORF group, with uncertain function. Trimming shortened V by 2 bases and J by 0 bases, and 11 bases separated the two germline ends. The CDR3 covers 15 residues. The CDR3 loop is CASSFFASMNTEAFF. The CDR3 bases are TGTGCCAGCAGCTTTTTTGCGAGTATGAACACTGAAGCTTTCTTT.

This chain joins TRBV6-6 and TRBJ2-7; 10 bases fit TRBD2. This CDR3 contains 14 residues. CDR1 and CDR2 from the germline V gene are MNHNY and SVGAGI (reference sequence). The V and J ends lost 4 bases and 2 bases, in that order; junction bases with no gene match: 2. Here the CDR3 DNA reads TGTGCCAGCAGTTTAGCGGGAGGTCCCTACGAGCAGTACTTC. Its protein product is CASSLAGGPYEQYF.

The chain carries TRBV15 and TRBJ1-5, with 9 bases aligning to TRBD1. The CDR3 covers 18 residues. Per the germline V gene, CDR1 is LNHNV and CDR2 is YYDKDF (reference sequence). V was clipped by 2 bases and J by 2 bases; unmatched bases: 10. The CDR3 sequence is CATSRTGGTGVGNQPQHF. CDR3 in DNA: TGTGCCACCAGCAGAACAGGGGGCACGGGGGTTGGCAATCAGCCCCAGCATTTT.

CDR3 nucleotide sequence: TGTGCCAGCAGCGAGGCTAGCGGGAGTTACGAGACCCAGTACTTC. Residues: CASSEASGSYETQYF. The chain links TRBV9 to TRBJ2-5; TRBD2 matches at 10 bases. Losses at the gene ends were 3 bases for V and 5 bases for J; bases not matched to a gene: 7. Looked up from germline, CDR1 is SGDLS and CDR2 is YYNGEE. The CDR3 consists of 15 residues. Full variable domain (outside the CDR3, taken from reference TRBV9 and TRBJ2-5): DSGVTQTPKHLITATGQRVTLRCSPRSGDLSVYWYQQSLDQGLQFLIQYYNGEERAKGNILERFSAQQFPDLHSELNLSSLELGDSALYFCASSEASGSYETQYFGPGTRLLVL.

This clone was observed a few times. The rearrangement uses TRBV6-4 and TRBJ1-2; D call uncertain. V was clipped by 7 bases and J by 5 bases, with 11 bases between them. Germline CDR1 MRHNA, CDR2 SNTAGT. The CDR3 is 12 residues long. The DNA for the CDR3 is TGTGCCAGCACCCTAGAGGTGTATGGCTACACCTTC. Protein sequence: CASTLEVYGYTF.

The chain employs TRBV19 and TRBJ1-1, with a possible D match to TRBD1 (6 bases). The V end lost 3 bases, the J end lost 5 bases, and 13 bases lay between the germline ends. CDR1 and CDR2 (germline): LNHDA, SQIVND (reference sequence). The CDR3 totals 14 residues. Here the CDR3 reads CASSIQGRRTEAFF. CDR3 in DNA: TGTGCCAGTAGTATTCAGGGGAGAAGGACTGAAGCTTTCTTT.

This clone was found once. The chain has TRBV28 and TRBJ1-2; 7 bases map to TRBD1. Germline loops: CDR1 MDHEN, CDR2 SYDVKM. V lost 11 bases and J lost 4; bases outside the gene matches: 7. The CDR3 totals 12 residues. Here the CDR3 DNA reads TGTGCCTGTCATGGGACAGCCTATGGCTACACCTTC. This gives the protein CACHGTAYGYTF.

The chain joins TRBV2 to TRBJ1-5, with 9 bases identical to TRBD1. Trimming cost V 5 bases and J 3 bases; bases outside gene matches: 14. Looked up from germline, CDR1 is SNHLY and CDR2 is FYNNEI. There are 18 residues in the CDR3. In DNA form, the CDR3 reads TGTGCCAGCAGTTATCTCGGATGGACAGGGGCCCACAATCAGCCCCAGCATTTT. This codes for CASSYLGWTGAHNQPQHF.

The chain carries TRBV7-9 and TRBJ1-3; 7 positions agree with TRBD1. The J segment lost 3 bases and the V segment lost 5 bases, leaving 4 bases of the junction unmatched. Per the germline V gene, CDR1 is SEHNR and CDR2 is FQNEAQ (reference sequence). This CDR3 contains 14 residues. The CDR3 spells CASSRTGFGNTIYF. In nucleotides, the CDR3 is TGTGCCAGCAGCCGGACAGGATTTGGAAACACCATATATTTT.

The count of this clone is one. The V and J genes are TRBV7-3 and TRBJ2-1; D remains ambiguous. V lost 1 base and J lost 12, with 10 bases in between. Germline CDR1 reads SGHTA; CDR2 reads FQGTGA. This CDR3 has 12 amino acids. CDR3 sequence (DNA): TGTGCCAGCAGCTTAAGTGGTGAGGTGCAGTTCTTC. Translating gives CASSLSGEVQFF.

The chain is built from TRBV6-1 and TRBJ1-5; TRBD1 aligns across 7 bases. CDR3 length: 20 amino acids. After removal of 4 bases from V and 0 bases from J, the junction contained 18 bases not matched to a gene. Germline V gives CDR1 MNHNS, CDR2 SASEGT. Here the CDR3 DNA reads TGTGCCAGCAGTGGATATATTGCGGGACAGACAGATTATAGCAATCAGCCCCAGCATTTT. Protein sequence: CASSGYIAGQTDYSNQPQHF.

This clone has just a few counts. The rearrangement links TRBV11-3 to TRBJ2-3; 12 bases map to TRBD2. Germline values: CDR1 SGHNT, CDR2 YENEEA. CDR3 length: 16 amino acids. V was clipped by 4 bases and J by 5 bases; unmatched bases: 7. The CDR3 DNA follows: TGTGCCAGCAGCTCCTTAGGGGGACTAGCGGGAGATACGCAGTATTTT. Protein product: CASSSLGGLAGDTQYF.

The V call is TRBV5-1, the J call TRBJ1-4; TRBD1 aligns across 8 bases. V lost 3 bases, J lost 8 bases, and 6 bases stayed unmatched. Germline loops: CDR1 SGHRS, CDR2 YFSETQ. The CDR3 sequence is 14 residues long. CDR3 protein: CASSSGQGREKLFF. In nucleotides, the CDR3 is TGCGCCAGCAGCTCAGGACAGGGTCGGGAAAAACTGTTTTTT.